Below are 15 T cell receptor beta chains sequenced from a single sample in a study of cytomegalovirus exposure and HLA in healthy donors. This PCR relied on a set of 60 Vbeta primers and 13 Jbeta primers. The assay was immunoSEQ multiplex PCR, and TCRdb's table has in-frame clones only and misses some. The repertoire holds 160,000 or so clones, with roughly 84% as singletons. What was sequenced was PBMCs. The receptor source for this set is a woman under 30 in good health and CMV-seronegative.

This sequence joins TRBV6-5 and TRBJ2-3; perhaps TRBD1 as D (6 bases). The CDR3 has 14 residues. Trimming stripped 6 bases from V and 4 bases from J, with 14 bases between. In germline, CDR1 is MNHEY, CDR2 SVGAGI. CDR3 coding DNA: TGTGCCAGCAGATCCTCCACAGGGCCAGATACGCAGTATTTT. Protein: CASRSSTGPDTQYF.

V is TRBV5-1 and J is TRBJ1-1; 7 nucleotides line up with TRBD1. The ends lost 4 bases at V and 1 base at J; junction bases unmatched: 7. This CDR3 is 15 amino acids long. Germline V gene lookup returns CDR1 SGHRS and CDR2 YFSETQ. The CDR3 is CASSPTGQPNTEAFF. DNA of the CDR3: TGCGCCAGCAGCCCGACGGGACAGCCGAACACTGAAGCTTTCTTT.

The chain combines TRBV5-1 with TRBJ1-1, with D tentatively TRBD1 (6 bases). The CDR3 extends over 14 amino acids. Trimming took 7 bases from V and 7 from J, leaving 20 bases between them. CDR1 and CDR2 from the germline V gene are SGHRS and YFSETQ. CDR3 in DNA: TGCGCCAGCGCGGTACAGGGACGAAATGATGAAGCTTTCTTT. Its protein is CASAVQGRNDEAFF.

V usage is TRBV5-6 and J usage is TRBJ1-4; 9 positions agree with TRBD1. The V segment lost 3 bases and the J segment 7 bases; nucleotides outside the gene matches: 10. The CDR3 loop spans 16 amino acids. CDR1 is SGHDT and CDR2 is YYEEEE in the germline V gene. CDR3 in amino acids: CASSWIGRQGGEKLFF. CDR3 coding DNA: TGTGCCAGCAGCTGGATTGGCAGACAGGGGGGTGAAAAACTGTTTTTT.

DNA of the CDR3: TGTGCCAGCAGCGAATCCGGGACAGGGGTAGGCTACACCTTC. This encodes CASSESGTGVGYTF. The rearrangement uses TRBV11-2 and TRBJ1-2; 10 nucleotides line up with TRBD1. Germline V gene data show CDR1 as SGHAT and CDR2 as FQNNGV. J was trimmed by 8 bases and V by 5 bases; bases with no gene match: 8. The length of the CDR3 is 14 residues.

The V call is TRBV29-1, the J call TRBJ2-3; 10 bases align to TRBD1. This CDR3 contains 16 residues. The J segment lost 7 bases and the V segment lost 2 bases, leaving 12 bases of the junction unmatched. The germline V gene encodes CDR1 SQVTM and CDR2 ANQGSEA. The CDR3 region has the DNA TGCAGCGTTGAATCCGACAGGGGGCTGTTGACAAATACGCAGTATTTT. Its protein product is CSVESDRGLLTNTQYF.

J is TRBJ2-1 and V is TRBV11-3; a possible D gene is TRBD2 (5 bases). The CDR3 consists of 12 residues. Germline CDR1 SGHNT, CDR2 YENEEA. With 5 bases removed from V and 10 bases from J, the gap between germline ends came to 12 bases. The CDR3 region is CASSAGSIEQFF. CDR3 bases: TGTGCCAGCAGCGCGGGTAGTATCGAGCAGTTCTTC.

This clone came up once. The chain is built from TRBV30 and TRBJ1-2; 7 positions match TRBD1. This CDR3 is built from 13 residues. Germline CDR1 is GTSNPN and CDR2 is SVGIG (reference sequence). For the CDR3, the DNA is TGTGCGGTCAGACCTAGGGGGCACTATGGCTACACCTTC. Translating it yields CAVRPRGHYGYTF.

The chain carries TRBV4-2 and TRBJ2-2, with 13 bases aligning to TRBD2. Germline V gene lookup returns CDR1 LGHNA and CDR2 YNFKEQ. V lost 4 bases and J lost 6; bases outside the gene matches: 8. This CDR3 contains 17 residues. In DNA form, the CDR3 reads TGTGCCAGCAGCCCGTTACTAGCGGGGGGGCCATCCGGGGAGCTGTTTTTT. Translation gives CASSPLLAGGPSGELFF.

This clone was picked up a small number of times. This chain connects TRBV5-5 to TRBJ2-3, with 11 positions matching TRBD2. The trim removed 4 bases at V and 2 bases at J, leaving 3 bases unmatched. Germline V gives CDR1 SGHKS, CDR2 YYEKEE (reference sequence). CDR3 length: 15 amino acids. The CDR3 bases are TGTGCCAGCAGCCCGACTAGCGGGGTCACAGATACGCAGTATTTT. This gives the protein CASSPTSGVTDTQYF.

In its sample, this clone was seen a few times. The rearrangement uses TRBV7-2 and TRBJ1-2; 7 bases are shared with TRBD1. This CDR3 region has 11 residues. With 5 bases clipped from V and 14 bases from J, the junction kept 8 bases outside the gene matches. CDR1 is SGHTA and CDR2 is FQGNSA in the germline V gene. The CDR3: CASSPRQGLTF. CDR3 DNA sequence: TGTGCCAGCAGCCCACGACAGGGTCTTACCTTC.

The chain has TRBV28 and TRBJ1-2; D ambiguous. The CDR3 runs to 10 residues. V gave up 10 bases and J gave up 8 bases, with 11 bases separating them. Germline V gene data show CDR1 as MDHEN and CDR2 as SYDVKM. The CDR3 loop reads CATRVVGYTF. CDR3 nucleotide sequence: TGTGCCACCCGGGTGGTGGGCTACACCTTC.

The chain employs TRBV7-8 and TRBJ1-2; 7 bases are shared with TRBD1. The CDR3 is 15 residues long. CDR1 and CDR2 from the germline V gene are SGHVS and FQNEAQ. Trimming cost V 5 bases and J 0 bases; bases outside gene matches: 6. In DNA, the CDR3 is TGTGCCAGCAGCCGCCGGGACAGCGCTAACTATGGCTACACCTTC. As protein: CASSRRDSANYGYTF.

The chain couples TRBV7-9 to TRBJ1-5, with TRBD1 matching 8 bases. V lost 5 bases, J lost 4 bases, and 4 bases stayed unmatched. CDR3 length: 14 residues. The V gene's germline CDR1 is SEHNR and CDR2 FQNEAQ (reference sequence). For the CDR3, the DNA is TGTGCCAGCAGCCCGGACAGGGCAAATCAGCCCCAGCATTTT. It encodes CASSPDRANQPQHF.

The J gene is TRBJ1-1, the V gene TRBV6-5; no clear D gene. With 8 bases removed from V and 11 bases from J, the gap between germline ends came to 15 bases. This CDR3 has 11 residues. CDR1 is MNHEY and CDR2 is SVGAGI in the germline V gene. The CDR3 is CASDFRDQAFF. The CDR3 bases are TGTGCCAGCGATTTCCGGGATCAGGCTTTCTTT.